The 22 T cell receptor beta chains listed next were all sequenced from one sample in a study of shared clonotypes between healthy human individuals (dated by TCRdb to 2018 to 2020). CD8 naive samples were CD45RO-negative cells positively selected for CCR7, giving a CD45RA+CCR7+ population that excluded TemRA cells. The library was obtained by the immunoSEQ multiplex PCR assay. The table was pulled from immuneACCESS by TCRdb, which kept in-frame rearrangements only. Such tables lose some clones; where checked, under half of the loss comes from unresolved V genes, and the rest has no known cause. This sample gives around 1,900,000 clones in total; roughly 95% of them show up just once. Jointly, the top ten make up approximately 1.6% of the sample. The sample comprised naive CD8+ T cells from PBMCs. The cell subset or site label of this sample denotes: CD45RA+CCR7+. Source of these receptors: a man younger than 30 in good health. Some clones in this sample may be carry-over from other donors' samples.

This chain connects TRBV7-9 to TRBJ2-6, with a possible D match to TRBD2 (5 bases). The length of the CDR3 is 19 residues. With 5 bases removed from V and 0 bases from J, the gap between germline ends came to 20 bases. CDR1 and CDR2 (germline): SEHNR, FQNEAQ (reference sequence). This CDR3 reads CASSPSPWQRYSGANVLTF. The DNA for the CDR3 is TGTGCCAGCAGCCCCTCCCCATGGCAGCGGTACTCTGGGGCCAACGTCCTGACTTTC. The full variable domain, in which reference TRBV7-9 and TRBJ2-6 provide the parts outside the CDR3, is DTGVSQNPRHKITKRGQNVTFRCDPISEHNRLYWYRQTLGQGPEFLTYFQNEAQLEKSRLLSDRFSAERPKGSFSTLEIQRTEQGDSAMYLCASSPSPWQRYSGANVLTFGAGSRLTVL.

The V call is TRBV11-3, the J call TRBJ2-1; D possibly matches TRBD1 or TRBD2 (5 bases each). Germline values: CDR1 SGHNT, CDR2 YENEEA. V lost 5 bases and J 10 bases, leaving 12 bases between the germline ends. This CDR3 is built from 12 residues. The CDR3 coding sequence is TGTGCCAGCAGCCCCCGTGGGGGAGAGCAGTTCTTC. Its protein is CASSPRGGEQFF.

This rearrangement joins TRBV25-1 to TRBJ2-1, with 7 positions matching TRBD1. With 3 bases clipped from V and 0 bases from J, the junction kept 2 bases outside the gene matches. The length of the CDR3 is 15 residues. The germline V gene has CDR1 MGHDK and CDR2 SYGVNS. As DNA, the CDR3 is TGTGCCAGCAGTGACCGGGACAGCTCCTACAATGAGCAGTTCTTC. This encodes CASSDRDSSYNEQFF. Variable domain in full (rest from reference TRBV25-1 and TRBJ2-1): EADIYQTPRYLVIGTGKKITLECSQTMGHDKMYWYQQDPGMELHLIHYSYGVNSTEKGDLSSESTVSRIRTEHFPLTLESARPSHTSQYLCASSDRDSSYNEQFFGPGTRLTVL.

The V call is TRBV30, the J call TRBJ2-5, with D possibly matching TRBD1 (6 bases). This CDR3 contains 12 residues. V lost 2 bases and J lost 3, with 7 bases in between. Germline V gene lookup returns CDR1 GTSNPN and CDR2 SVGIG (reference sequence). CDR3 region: CAWSWTEETQYF. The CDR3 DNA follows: TGTGCCTGGAGTTGGACAGAAGAGACCCAGTACTTC. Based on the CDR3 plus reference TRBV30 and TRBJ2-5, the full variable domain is SQTIHQWPATLVQPVGSPLSLECTVEGTSNPNLYWYRQAAGRGLQLLFYSVGIGQISSEVPQNLSASRPQDRQFILSSKKLLLSDSGFYLCAWSWTEETQYFGPGTRLLVL.

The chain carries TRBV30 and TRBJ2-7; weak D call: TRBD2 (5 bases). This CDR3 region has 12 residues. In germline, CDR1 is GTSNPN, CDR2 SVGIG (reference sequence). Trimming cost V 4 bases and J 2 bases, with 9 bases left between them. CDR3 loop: CAWTAAPYEQYF. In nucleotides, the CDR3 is TGTGCCTGGACAGCGGCTCCCTACGAGCAGTACTTC.

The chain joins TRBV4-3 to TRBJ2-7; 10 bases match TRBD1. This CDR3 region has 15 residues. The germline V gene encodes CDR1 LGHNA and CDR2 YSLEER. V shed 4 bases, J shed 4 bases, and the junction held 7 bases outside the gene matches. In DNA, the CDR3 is TGCGCCAGCAGCCTAGAGACAGGGGGCTTATACGAGCAGTACTTC. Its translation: CASSLETGGLYEQYF.

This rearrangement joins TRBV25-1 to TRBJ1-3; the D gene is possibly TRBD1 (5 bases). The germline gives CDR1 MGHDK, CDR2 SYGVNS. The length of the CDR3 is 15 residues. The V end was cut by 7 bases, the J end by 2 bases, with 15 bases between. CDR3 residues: CASTWRGAPGNTIYF. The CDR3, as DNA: TGTGCCAGCACGTGGAGAGGGGCTCCTGGAAACACCATATATTTT.

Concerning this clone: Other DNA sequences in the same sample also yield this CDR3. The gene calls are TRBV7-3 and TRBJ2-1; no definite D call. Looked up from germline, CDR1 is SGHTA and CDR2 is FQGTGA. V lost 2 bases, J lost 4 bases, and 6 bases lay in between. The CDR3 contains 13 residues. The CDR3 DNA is TGTGCCAGCAGCTTAGCACCATACAATGAGCAGTTCTTC. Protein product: CASSLAPYNEQFF.

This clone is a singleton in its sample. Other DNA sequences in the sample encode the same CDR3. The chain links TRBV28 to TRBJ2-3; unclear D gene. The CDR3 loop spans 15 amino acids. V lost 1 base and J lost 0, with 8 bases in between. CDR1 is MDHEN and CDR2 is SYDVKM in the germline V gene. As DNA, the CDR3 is TGTGCCAGCAGTTTATTGGCGGAAAGCACAGATACGCAGTATTTT. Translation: CASSLLAESTDTQYF.

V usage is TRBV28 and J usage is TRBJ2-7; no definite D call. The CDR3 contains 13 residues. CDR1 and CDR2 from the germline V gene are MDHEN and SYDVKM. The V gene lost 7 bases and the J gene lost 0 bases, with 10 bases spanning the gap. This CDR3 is CASIGGSSYEQYF. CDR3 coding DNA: TGTGCCAGCATCGGCGGTAGCTCCTACGAGCAGTACTTC.

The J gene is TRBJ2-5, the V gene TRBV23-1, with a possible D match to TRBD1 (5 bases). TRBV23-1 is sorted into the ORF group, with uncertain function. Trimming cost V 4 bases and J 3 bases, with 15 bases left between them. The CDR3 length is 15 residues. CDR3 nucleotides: TGCGCCAGCAGTCGCTATCAGGGAATAGAAGAGACCCAGTACTTC. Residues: CASSRYQGIEETQYF.

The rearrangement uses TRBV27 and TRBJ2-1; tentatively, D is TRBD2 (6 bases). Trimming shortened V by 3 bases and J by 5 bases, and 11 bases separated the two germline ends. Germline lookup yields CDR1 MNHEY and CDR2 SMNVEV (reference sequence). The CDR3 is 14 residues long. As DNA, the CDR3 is TGTGCCAGCAGTTTTGGGGGGAATCACAATGAGCAGTTCTTC. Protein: CASSFGGNHNEQFF.

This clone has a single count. For the CDR3, the DNA is TGTGCCAGCAGCTTTCCGAGGGGAACTGTATCTGGGGCCAACGTCCTGACTTTC. It translates to CASSFPRGTVSGANVLTF. The chain combines TRBV13 with TRBJ2-6; D possibly matches TRBD1 or TRBD2 (5 bases each). Deletions cut 3 bases from V and 1 base from J, with 16 bases between. The length of the CDR3 is 18 residues. The germline V gene has CDR1 PRHDT and CDR2 FYEKMQ (reference sequence).

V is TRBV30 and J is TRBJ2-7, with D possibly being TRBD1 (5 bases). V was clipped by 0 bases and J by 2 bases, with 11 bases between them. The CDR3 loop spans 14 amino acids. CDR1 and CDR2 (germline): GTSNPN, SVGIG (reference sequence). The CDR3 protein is CAWSVLTGAYEQYF. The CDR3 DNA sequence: TGTGCCTGGAGTGTACTAACAGGCGCCTACGAGCAGTACTTC. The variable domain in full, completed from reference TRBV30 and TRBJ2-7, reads SQTIHQWPATLVQPVGSPLSLECTVEGTSNPNLYWYRQAAGRGLQLLFYSVGIGQISSEVPQNLSASRPQDRQFILSSKKLLLSDSGFYLCAWSVLTGAYEQYFGPGTRLTVT.

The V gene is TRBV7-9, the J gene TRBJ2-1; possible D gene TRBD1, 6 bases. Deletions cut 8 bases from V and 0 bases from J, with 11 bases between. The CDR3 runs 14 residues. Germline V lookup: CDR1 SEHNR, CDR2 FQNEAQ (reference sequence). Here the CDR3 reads CASGAGASYNEQFF. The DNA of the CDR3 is TGTGCCAGCGGGGCAGGGGCCTCCTACAATGAGCAGTTCTTC.

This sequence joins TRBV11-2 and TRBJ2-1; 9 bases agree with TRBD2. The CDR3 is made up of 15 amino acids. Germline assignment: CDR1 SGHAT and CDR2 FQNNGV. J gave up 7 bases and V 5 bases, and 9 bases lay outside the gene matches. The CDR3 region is CASSGVASGKNEQFF. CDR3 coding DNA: TGTGCCAGCAGCGGAGTCGCTAGCGGGAAGAATGAGCAGTTCTTC.

The CDR3 sequence is CASRLTGGGETQYF. The CDR3 nucleotides are TGTGCCAGCAGGCTGACAGGGGGCGGCGAGACCCAGTACTTC. The gene calls are TRBV2 and TRBJ2-5, with 10 nucleotides matching TRBD1. Germline V gene data show CDR1 as SNHLY and CDR2 as FYNNEI. The CDR3 covers 14 residues. V lost 6 bases, J lost 5 bases, and 6 bases stayed unmatched.

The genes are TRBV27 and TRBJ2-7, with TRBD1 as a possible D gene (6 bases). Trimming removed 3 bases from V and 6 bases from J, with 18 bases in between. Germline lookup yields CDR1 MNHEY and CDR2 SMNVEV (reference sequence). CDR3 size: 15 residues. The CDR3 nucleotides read TGTGCCAGCAGTTTGTCGTCGTACAGGGTATCCGAGCAGTACTTC. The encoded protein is CASSLSSYRVSEQYF.

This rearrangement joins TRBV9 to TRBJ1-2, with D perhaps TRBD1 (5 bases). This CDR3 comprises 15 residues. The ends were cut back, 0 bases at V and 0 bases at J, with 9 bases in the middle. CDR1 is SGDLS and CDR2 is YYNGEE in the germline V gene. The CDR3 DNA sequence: TGTGCCAGCAGCGTAGGGACAAACCCTAACTATGGCTACACCTTC. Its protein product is CASSVGTNPNYGYTF.

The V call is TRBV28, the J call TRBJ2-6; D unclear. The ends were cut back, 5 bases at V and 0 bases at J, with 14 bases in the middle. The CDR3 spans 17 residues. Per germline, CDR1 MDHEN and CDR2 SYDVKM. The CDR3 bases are TGTGCCAGCAGTGGAATAAAGGATTTCTCTGGGGCCAACGTCCTGACTTTC. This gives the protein CASSGIKDFSGANVLTF.

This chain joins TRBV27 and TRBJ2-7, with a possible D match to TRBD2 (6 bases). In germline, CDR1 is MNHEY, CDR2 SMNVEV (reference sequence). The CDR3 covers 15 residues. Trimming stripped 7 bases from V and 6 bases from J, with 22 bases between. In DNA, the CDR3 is TGTGCCAGCACCCCCGGACCGACATCGGGGGTCGAGCAGTACTTC. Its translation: CASTPGPTSGVEQYF.

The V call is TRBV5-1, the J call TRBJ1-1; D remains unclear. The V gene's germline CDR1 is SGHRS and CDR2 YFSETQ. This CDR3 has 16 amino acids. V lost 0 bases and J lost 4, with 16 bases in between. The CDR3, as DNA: TGCGCCAGCAGCTTGGGTATGTGGGCTGATGGCACTGAAGCTTTCTTT. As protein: CASSLGMWADGTEAFF.